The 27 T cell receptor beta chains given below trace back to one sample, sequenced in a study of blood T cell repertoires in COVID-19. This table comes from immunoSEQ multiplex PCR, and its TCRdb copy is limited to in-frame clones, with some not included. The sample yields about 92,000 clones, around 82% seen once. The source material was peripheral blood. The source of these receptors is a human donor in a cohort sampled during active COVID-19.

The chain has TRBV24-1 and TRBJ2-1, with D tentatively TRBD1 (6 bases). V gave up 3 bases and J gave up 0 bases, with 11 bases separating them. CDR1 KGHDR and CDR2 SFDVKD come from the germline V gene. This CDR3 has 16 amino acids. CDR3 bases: TGTGCCACCAGTGATCCCAAGACAGGCTCCTACAATGAGCAGTTCTTC. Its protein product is CATSDPKTGSYNEQFF.

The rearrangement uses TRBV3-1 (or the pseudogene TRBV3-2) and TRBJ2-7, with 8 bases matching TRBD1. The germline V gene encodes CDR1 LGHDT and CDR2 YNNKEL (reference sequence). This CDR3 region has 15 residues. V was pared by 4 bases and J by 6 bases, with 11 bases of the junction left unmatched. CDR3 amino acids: CASSPWSAGGGEQYF. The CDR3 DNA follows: TGTGCCAGCAGCCCGTGGTCAGCAGGGGGCGGCGAGCAGTACTTC.

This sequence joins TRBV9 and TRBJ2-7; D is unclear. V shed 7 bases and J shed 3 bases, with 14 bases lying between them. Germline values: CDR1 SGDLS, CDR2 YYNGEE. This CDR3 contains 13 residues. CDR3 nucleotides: TGTGCCAGCGGCGGCCACACGGGCTACGAGCAGTACTTC. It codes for CASGGHTGYEQYF.

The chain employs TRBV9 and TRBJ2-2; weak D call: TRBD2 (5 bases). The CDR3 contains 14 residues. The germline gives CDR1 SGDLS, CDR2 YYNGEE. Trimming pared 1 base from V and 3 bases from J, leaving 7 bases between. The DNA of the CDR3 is TGTGCCAGCAGCGTAAGGCGGGACACCGGGGAGCTGTTTTTT. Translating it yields CASSVRRDTGELFF.

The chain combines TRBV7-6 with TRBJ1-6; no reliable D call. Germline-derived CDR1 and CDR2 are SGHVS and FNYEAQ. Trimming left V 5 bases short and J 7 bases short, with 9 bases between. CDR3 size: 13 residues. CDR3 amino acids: CASSESGNSPLHF. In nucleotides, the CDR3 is TGTGCCAGCAGCGAATCGGGGAATTCACCCCTCCACTTT. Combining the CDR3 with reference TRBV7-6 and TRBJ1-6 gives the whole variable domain GAGVSQSPRYKVTKRGQDVALRCDPISGHVSLYWYRQALGQGPEFLTYFNYEAQQDKSGLPNDRFSAERPEGSISTLTIQRTEQRDSAMYRCASSESGNSPLHFGNGTRLTVT.

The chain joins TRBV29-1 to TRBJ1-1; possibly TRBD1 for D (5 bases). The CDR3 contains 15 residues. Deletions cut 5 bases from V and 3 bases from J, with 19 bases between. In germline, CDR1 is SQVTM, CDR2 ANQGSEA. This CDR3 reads CSVSGFRTGDTEAFF. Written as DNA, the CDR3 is TGCAGCGTTTCCGGGTTCCGGACGGGGGACACTGAAGCTTTCTTT. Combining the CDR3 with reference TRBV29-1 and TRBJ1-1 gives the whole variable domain SAVISQKPSRDICQRGTSLTIQCQVDSQVTMMFWYRQQPGQSLTLIATANQGSEATYESGFVIDKFPISRPNLTFSTLTVSNMSPEDSSIYLCSVSGFRTGDTEAFFGQGTRLTVV.

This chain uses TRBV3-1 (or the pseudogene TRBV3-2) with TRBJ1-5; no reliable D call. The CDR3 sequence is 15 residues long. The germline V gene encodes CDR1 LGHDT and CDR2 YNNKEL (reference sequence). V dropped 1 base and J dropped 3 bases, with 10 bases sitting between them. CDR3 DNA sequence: TGTGCCAGCAGCCAAGGGTGGCAGATCAATCAGCCCCAGCATTTT. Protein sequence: CASSQGWQINQPQHF.

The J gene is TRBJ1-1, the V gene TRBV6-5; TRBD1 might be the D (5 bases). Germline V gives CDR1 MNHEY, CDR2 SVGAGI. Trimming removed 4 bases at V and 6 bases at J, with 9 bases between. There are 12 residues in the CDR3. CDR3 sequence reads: CASSSAGPEAFF. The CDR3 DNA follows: TGTGCCAGCAGTTCGGCAGGGCCTGAAGCTTTCTTT.

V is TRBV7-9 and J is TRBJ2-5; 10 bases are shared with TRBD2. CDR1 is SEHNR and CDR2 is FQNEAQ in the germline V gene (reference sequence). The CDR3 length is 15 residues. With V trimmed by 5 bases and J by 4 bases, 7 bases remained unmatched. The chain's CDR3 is CASSPTLAGTETQYF. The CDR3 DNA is TGTGCCAGCAGCCCTACACTAGCGGGGACAGAGACCCAGTACTTC.

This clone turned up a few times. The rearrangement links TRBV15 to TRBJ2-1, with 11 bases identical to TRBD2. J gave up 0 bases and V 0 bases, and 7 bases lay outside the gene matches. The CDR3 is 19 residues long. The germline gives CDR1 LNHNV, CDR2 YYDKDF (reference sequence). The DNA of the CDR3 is TGTGCCACCAGCAGAGAACTAGCGGGAGTGGGGAGCTCCTACAATGAGCAGTTCTTC. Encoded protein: CATSRELAGVGSSYNEQFF.

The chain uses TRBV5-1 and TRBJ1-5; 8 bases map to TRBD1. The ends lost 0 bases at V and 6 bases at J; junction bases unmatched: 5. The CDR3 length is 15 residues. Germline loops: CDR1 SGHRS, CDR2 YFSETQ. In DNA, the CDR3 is TGCGCCAGCAGCTTGGGCCAGGGGGCTAGTCAGCCCCAGCATTTT. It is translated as CASSLGQGASQPQHF.

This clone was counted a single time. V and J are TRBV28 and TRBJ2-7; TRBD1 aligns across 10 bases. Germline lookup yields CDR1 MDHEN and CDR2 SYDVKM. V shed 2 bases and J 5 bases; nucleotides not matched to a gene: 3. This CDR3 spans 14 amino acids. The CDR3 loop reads CASSLDRGLHEQYF. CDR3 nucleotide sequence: TGTGCCAGCAGTTTAGACAGGGGGCTTCACGAGCAGTACTTC.

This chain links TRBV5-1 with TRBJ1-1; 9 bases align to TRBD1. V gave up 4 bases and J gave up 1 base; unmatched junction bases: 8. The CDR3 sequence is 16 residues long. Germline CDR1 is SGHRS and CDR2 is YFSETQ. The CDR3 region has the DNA TGCGCCAGCAGCCCAAGACAGGGGGGATCGAACACTGAAGCTTTCTTT. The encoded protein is CASSPRQGGSNTEAFF.

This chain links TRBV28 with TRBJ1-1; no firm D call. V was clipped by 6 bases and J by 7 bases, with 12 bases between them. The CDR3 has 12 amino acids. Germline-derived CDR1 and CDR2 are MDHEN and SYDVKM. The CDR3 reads CASSSTKNEAFF. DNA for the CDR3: TGTGCCAGCAGCAGTACAAAGAATGAAGCTTTCTTT.

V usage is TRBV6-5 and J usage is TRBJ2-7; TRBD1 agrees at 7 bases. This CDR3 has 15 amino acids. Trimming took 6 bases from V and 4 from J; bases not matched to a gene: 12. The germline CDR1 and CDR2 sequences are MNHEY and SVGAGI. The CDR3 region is CASSRTRDSGYEQYF. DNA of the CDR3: TGTGCCAGCAGCCGAACCCGGGACAGTGGATACGAGCAGTACTTC.

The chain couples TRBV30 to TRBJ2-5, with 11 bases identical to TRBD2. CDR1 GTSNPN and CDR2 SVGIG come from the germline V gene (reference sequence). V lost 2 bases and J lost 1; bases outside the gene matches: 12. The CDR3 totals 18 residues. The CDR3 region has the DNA TGTGCCTGGAGTCTAGCCCCTCCCGGGACTAGCGGCCAAGAGACCCAGTACTTC. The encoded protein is CAWSLAPPGTSGQETQYF.

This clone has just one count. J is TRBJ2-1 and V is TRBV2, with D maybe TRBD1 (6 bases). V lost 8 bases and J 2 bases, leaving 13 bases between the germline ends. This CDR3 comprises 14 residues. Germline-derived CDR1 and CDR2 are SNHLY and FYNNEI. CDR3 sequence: CASRVGGPYNEQFF. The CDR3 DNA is TGTGCCAGCCGGGTTGGGGGCCCCTACAATGAGCAGTTCTTC.

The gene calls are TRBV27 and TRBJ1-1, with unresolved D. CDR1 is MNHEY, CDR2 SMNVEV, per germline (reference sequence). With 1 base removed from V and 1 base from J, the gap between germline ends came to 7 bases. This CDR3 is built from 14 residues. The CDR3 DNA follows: TGTGCCAGCAGTTTATATGCCAGGAACACTGAAGCTTTCTTT. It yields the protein CASSLYARNTEAFF.

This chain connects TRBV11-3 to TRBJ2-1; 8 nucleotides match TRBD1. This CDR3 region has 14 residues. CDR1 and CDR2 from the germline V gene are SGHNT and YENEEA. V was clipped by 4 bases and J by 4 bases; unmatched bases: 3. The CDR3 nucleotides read TGTGCCAGCAGCTCTAGACAGGGGTACAATGAGCAGTTCTTC. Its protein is CASSSRQGYNEQFF.

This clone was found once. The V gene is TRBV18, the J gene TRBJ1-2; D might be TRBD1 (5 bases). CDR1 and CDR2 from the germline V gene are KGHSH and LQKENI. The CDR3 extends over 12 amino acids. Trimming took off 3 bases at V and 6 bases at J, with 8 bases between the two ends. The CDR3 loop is CASSPQGNGYTF. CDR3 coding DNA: TGTGCCAGCTCACCCCAGGGTAATGGCTACACCTTC.

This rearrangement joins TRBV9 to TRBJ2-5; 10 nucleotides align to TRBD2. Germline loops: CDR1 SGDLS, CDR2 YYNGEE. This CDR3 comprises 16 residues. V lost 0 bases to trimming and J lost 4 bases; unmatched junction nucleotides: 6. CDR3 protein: CASSVASGGGTETQYF. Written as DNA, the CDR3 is TGTGCCAGCAGCGTAGCGAGCGGGGGGGGAACAGAGACCCAGTACTTC.

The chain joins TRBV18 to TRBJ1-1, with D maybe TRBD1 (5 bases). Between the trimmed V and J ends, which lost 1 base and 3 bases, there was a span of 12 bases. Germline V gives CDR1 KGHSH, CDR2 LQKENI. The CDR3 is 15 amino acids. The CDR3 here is CASSPRRGGDTEAFF. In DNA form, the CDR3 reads TGTGCCAGCTCACCACGAAGGGGAGGGGACACTGAAGCTTTCTTT.

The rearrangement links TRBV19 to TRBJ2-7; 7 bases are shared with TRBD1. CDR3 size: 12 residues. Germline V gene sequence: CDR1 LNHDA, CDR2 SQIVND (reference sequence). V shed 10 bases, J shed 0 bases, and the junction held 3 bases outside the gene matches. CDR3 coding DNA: TGTGCCACGGCAGGGGGCTCCTACGAGCAGTACTTC. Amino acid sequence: CATAGGSYEQYF.

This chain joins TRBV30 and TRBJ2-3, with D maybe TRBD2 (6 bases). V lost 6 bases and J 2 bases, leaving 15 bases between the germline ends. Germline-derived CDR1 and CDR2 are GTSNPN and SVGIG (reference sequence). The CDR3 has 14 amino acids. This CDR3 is CACRAGGDTDTQYF. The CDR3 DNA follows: TGTGCCTGTCGGGCCGGGGGAGACACAGATACGCAGTATTTT.

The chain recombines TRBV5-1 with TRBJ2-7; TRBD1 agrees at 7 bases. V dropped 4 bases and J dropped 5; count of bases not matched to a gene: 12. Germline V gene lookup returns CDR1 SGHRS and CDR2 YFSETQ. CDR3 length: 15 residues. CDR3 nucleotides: TGCGCCAGCAGCGGTGGACAGGTAGGGCTGGACGAGCAGTACTTC. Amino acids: CASSGGQVGLDEQYF. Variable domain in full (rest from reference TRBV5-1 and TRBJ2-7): KAGVTQTPRYLIKTRGQQVTLSCSPISGHRSVSWYQQTPGQGLQFLFEYFSETQRNKGNFPGRFSGRQFSNSRSEMNVSTLELGDSALYLCASSGGQVGLDEQYFGPGTRLTVT.

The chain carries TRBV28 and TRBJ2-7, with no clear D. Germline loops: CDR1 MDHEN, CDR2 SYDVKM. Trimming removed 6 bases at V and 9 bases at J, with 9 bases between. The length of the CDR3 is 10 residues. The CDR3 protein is CASSRVGQYF. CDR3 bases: TGTGCCAGCAGCCGGGTCGGGCAGTACTTC.

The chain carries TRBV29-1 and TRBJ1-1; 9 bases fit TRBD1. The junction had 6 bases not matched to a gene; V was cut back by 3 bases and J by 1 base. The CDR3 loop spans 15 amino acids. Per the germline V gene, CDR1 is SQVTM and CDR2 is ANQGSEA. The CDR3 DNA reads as TGCAGCGTTGAGAGGGACAGGGCATGGAACACTGAAGCTTTCTTT. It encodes CSVERDRAWNTEAFF.